This TCR beta chain came from a study of long-term antiretroviral therapy in people with HIV (dated by TCRdb to between 2021 and 2024). Turning to the overall study: The earliest samples were collected approximately a decade before the 2015 WHO recommendation for immediate ART, a period when ART was typically delayed until CD4 counts fell. A retrospective serial study tested whether ART initiation and durable HIV suppression were associated with changes in peripheral blood TRB repertoire composition and diversity. The cohort contributed over 150 cryopreserved PBMC samples from around 33 adults with confirmed HIV infection, collected serially over a mean of approximately six years (range 1-12). Of the approximately 30 participants with HIV, 10 to 11 were female. No cross-contamination during QIAcube processing turned up in test extractions that ran a monoclonal T-cell line alongside around 34 polyclonal samples. Beyond this particular receptor, the publication reports: The samples span the years 2004 to 2017, and the ART regimens used may be less effective than current regimens. Narrower CDR3 length ranges were observed in HIV repertoires than in controls, and an antigen-experienced repertoire with only a slight naive shift after ART was suggested by the network structure. Because PBMC availability was limited, only the TCR beta chain was sequenced, with no alpha chain pairing. ART initiation was associated with a significant increase in TRB diversity, but diversity stayed significantly below transplant donor controls even after long-term ART. Unsorted PBMC were profiled instead of sorted CD4+ and CD8+ T cells because pre-ART samples had limited cell numbers. Expanded TRB clones identified before ART initiation dominated the repertoire at all time points, although this dominance fluctuated and declined in many PLHIV after ART. Inferences about post-ART repertoire changes are limited because no data were available on ART adherence, viral resistance or therapy changes.

Sequencing of the TRB variable region was done with the immunoSEQ hsTCRB v3.0 assay at survey level resolution. The targeted TRB sequencing depth was roughly 40,000-50,000 T-cell genomes per sample. TRB libraries were pooled and sequenced on an Illumina MiSeq using a v3 150-cycle kit. The study's own analysis went as follows. Repertoire analysis was performed in R inside a reproducible Nextflow workflow that covered QC, data transformation and analysis. LymphoSeq2, an R package for exploring AIRR-Seq data, was used to implement the custom analyses. Several samples yielding fewer than 5000 total TRB sequences were excluded, leaving around 200 analyzed HIV repertoires. Among the approximately 190 HIV repertoires that were kept, 59 were collected before ART initiation and about 130 were collected after ART initiation. Repertoires were downsampled to 5000 TRB nucleotide sequences, with summary statistics averaged over 100 downsampling iterations. TRB sequences were retained for analysis only if CDR3 regions of at least seven amino acids were present. Diversity was measured with a Shannon entropy-derived clonality score and the Gini coefficient. In the repertoire networks, any two of the top 5000 CDR3 amino acid sequences were connected whenever the two sequences differed by an edit distance of one. Antigen specificity groups and MHC restriction were predicted for TRB CDR3 amino acid sequences with GLIPH2. To flag known associations with CMV, EBV, HIV or tissue antigens, CDR3 amino acid sequences were compared against VDJdb and McPAS-TCR. Pre-ART, post-ART and control groups were compared with Wilcoxon signed-rank tests and Holm-Bonferroni correction. TCRdb holds this immuneACCESS table with in-frame rearrangements only. Some clones are missing; in checked studies, unresolved V genes explain under half, and the rest has no known cause. That table is the source of V, J and clone size, and D and trimming were worked out from the DNA. Counted in this sample were about 12,000 clones; approximately 86% of them appeared once. The ten top clones hold roughly 16% of the sample.

To be included, a participant needed at least one PBMC sample from before ART initiation plus at least two post-ART samples. Every participant with HIV received treatment in the United States of America. Before DNA extraction, cryopreserved samples of about 1-11 million PBMC were thawed and then washed. At the time of the earliest PBMC sample, participants with HIV were aged between about 23 and 54 years. Per participant, PBMC samples came from 1-4 timepoints prior to ART initiation and 2-8 timepoints following ART initiation, for a median of 7 samples. Serial HIV viral load, CD4+ T-cell count, ART history and demographic data were obtained for every participant. Using a Qiagen kit on a QIAcube, genomic DNA was extracted from unsorted PBMC, with samples processed in batches of 12. Concerning this clone itself: The target of this receptor is not known. Per-base quality was not reported, and no clone a single base away is much larger than it.

Counted from cysteine to phenylalanine, this CDR3 has 13 amino acids. Here the CDR3 DNA is all that survives: 39 bases in frame from base 1. The V and J ends are trimmed by 6 bases and 4 bases, leaving 11 bases between them. CDR1 and CDR2, looked up from the germline V gene, are MNHEY and SVGAGI. This TCR came from a man in his forties with HIV. The chain links TRBV6-5 with TRBJ2-3, with the D segment identity uncertain. The sequences come from unsorted PBMCs, collected 3.4 years after starting antiretroviral therapy. The CDR3 reads CASRSPGSDTQYF. The nucleotides read TGTGCCAGCAGGTCGCCGGGTTCAGATACGCAGTATTTT.